One sample yielded the 15 T cell receptor beta chains listed below, sequenced in a study of regulatory and conventional T cells in RAG deficiency. The sorted conventional CD4+ T cells were CD25-low and CD127-high, with genomic DNA sequenced. Sequencing was performed with immunoSEQ multiplex PCR; in TCRdb, only in-frame clones are kept and a portion is missing. The data show 25,000 to 35,000 clones, 95% to 96% seen once. The same sample was also studied in work on regulatory T cells. From that paper: Amplification used 52 TRBV primers and 13 TRBJ primers.

Sequences were obtained from CD25- CD4+ T cells sorted from blood. All receptors derive from a human donor in good health.

V usage is TRBV7-9 and J usage is TRBJ1-1; tentative D call: TRBD1 (6 bases). Looked up from germline, CDR1 is SEHNR and CDR2 is FQNEAQ (reference sequence). The CDR3 totals 15 residues. Between the trimmed V and J ends, which lost 1 base and 3 bases, there was a span of 12 bases. CDR3: CASSLVQGTYTEAFF. The CDR3 region has the DNA TGTGCCAGCAGCTTAGTGCAGGGGACATACACTGAAGCTTTCTTT.

The chain couples TRBV5-4 to TRBJ2-7; 10 bases fit TRBD2. This CDR3 region has 16 residues. The V gene's germline CDR1 is SGHNT and CDR2 YYREEE (reference sequence). The V gene end was trimmed by 0 bases and the J gene end by 3 bases; junction bases not matched to a gene: 6. This CDR3 reads CASSLAGTSANYEQYF. CDR3 sequence (DNA): TGTGCCAGCAGCTTGGCCGGGACTAGCGCTAACTACGAGCAGTACTTC. The full variable domain, in which reference TRBV5-4 and TRBJ2-7 provide the parts outside the CDR3, is ETGVTQSPTHLIKTRGQQVTLRCSSQSGHNTVSWYQQALGQGPQFIFQYYREEENGRGNFPPRFSGLQFPNYSSELNVNALELDDSALYLCASSLAGTSANYEQYFGPGTRLTVT.

This clone was seen once. The rearrangement links TRBV5-1 to TRBJ2-7; D possibly corresponds to TRBD2 (5 bases). Trimming took off 0 bases at V and 3 bases at J, with 7 bases between the two ends. Germline CDR1 and CDR2: SGHRS and YFSETQ. The CDR3 length is 13 residues. CDR3 sequence (DNA): TGCGCCAGCAGCTTGGGGGAGAGCTACGAGCAGTACTTC. This encodes CASSLGESYEQYF. The entire variable domain, with the rest obtained from reference TRBV5-1 and TRBJ2-7, is as follows: KAGVTQTPRYLIKTRGQQVTLSCSPISGHRSVSWYQQTPGQGLQFLFEYFSETQRNKGNFPGRFSGRQFSNSRSEMNVSTLELGDSALYLCASSLGESYEQYFGPGTRLTVT.

The chain joins TRBV7-2 to TRBJ2-5, with D tentatively TRBD2 (7 bases). Per germline, CDR1 SGHTA and CDR2 FQGNSA. The V end lost 2 bases, the J end lost 5 bases, and 15 bases lay between the germline ends. The CDR3 contains 15 residues. The CDR3 here is CASSLRRGLAETQYF. The CDR3 nucleotides are TGTGCCAGCAGCTTACGGCGGGGGCTAGCCGAGACCCAGTACTTC.

The chain links TRBV30 to TRBJ1-1; D uncertain. CDR3 length: 11 amino acids. The germline V gene encodes CDR1 GTSNPN and CDR2 SVGIG (reference sequence). V shed 5 bases and J shed 4 bases, with 8 bases lying between them. The CDR3 reads CAWAGSTEAFF. The CDR3 region has the DNA TGTGCCTGGGCGGGAAGCACTGAAGCTTTCTTT.

This chain links TRBV7-2 with TRBJ2-1, with D perhaps TRBD2 (5 bases). The CDR3 contains 15 residues. Looked up from germline, CDR1 is SGHTA and CDR2 is FQGNSA. The germline V and J ends were trimmed by 3 bases and 2 bases, with 11 bases remaining between them. In DNA form, the CDR3 reads TGTGCCAGCAGCTTTGGACTCGGAACCTACAATGAGCAGTTCTTC. Translated, it gives CASSFGLGTYNEQFF. Variable domain in full (rest from reference TRBV7-2 and TRBJ2-1): GAGVSQSPSNKVTEKGKDVELRCDPISGHTALYWYRQSLGQGLEFLIYFQGNSAPDKSGLPSDRFSAERTGGSVSTLTIQRTQQEDSAVYLCASSFGLGTYNEQFFGPGTRLTVL.

The chain is built from TRBV18 and TRBJ2-3, with D tentatively TRBD1 (6 bases). CDR1 and CDR2 from the germline V gene are KGHSH and LQKENI. The CDR3 runs to 15 residues. V was trimmed by 3 bases and J by 2 bases, leaving 12 bases between them. Written as DNA, the CDR3 is TGTGCCAGCTCACCTAACAGGGTGAACACAGATACGCAGTATTTT. Translation gives CASSPNRVNTDTQYF.

Remarks on this clone: A read error may account for a junction end that differs from germline. This specimen includes other DNA sequences encoding the same CDR3. CDR3 nucleotide sequence: TGTGCCAGCACCCGACGGGGGGGGAGCTCCTATAATTCCCCCCTCCACTTT. As protein: CASTRRGGSSYNSPLHF. The chain carries TRBV27 and TRBJ1-6; a possible D gene is TRBD1 (5 bases). CDR1 is MNHEY and CDR2 is SMNVEV in the germline V gene (reference sequence). This CDR3 contains 17 residues.

The gene calls are TRBV5-1 and TRBJ1-3; D is unresolved. CDR1 is SGHRS and CDR2 is YFSETQ in the germline V gene. The ends were cut back, 4 bases at V and 2 bases at J, with 13 bases in the middle. The CDR3 is made up of 15 amino acids. The CDR3 nucleotides read TGCGCCAGCAGCCGCCAAGGAGGACCTGGAAACACCATATATTTT. It yields the protein CASSRQGGPGNTIYF. The full variable domain, its missing parts supplied by reference TRBV5-1 and TRBJ1-3, is KAGVTQTPRYLIKTRGQQVTLSCSPISGHRSVSWYQQTPGQGLQFLFEYFSETQRNKGNFPGRFSGRQFSNSRSEMNVSTLELGDSALYLCASSRQGGPGNTIYFGEGSWLTVV.

J is TRBJ2-1 and V is TRBV30, with 7 positions matching TRBD2. The CDR3 consists of 12 residues. Germline CDR1 is GTSNPN and CDR2 is SVGIG (reference sequence). J gave up 9 bases and V 3 bases, and 5 bases lay outside the gene matches. DNA of the CDR3: TGTGCCTGGAGGGCTGGGAGGGGTGAGCAGTTCTTC. This sequence encodes CAWRAGRGEQFF. The variable domain in full, with the rest retrieved from reference TRBV30 and TRBJ2-1, is SQTIHQWPATLVQPVGSPLSLECTVEGTSNPNLYWYRQAAGRGLQLLFYSVGIGQISSEVPQNLSASRPQDRQFILSSKKLLLSDSGFYLCAWRAGRGEQFFGPGTRLTVL.

This clone was detected only once. The chain employs TRBV6-5 and TRBJ1-1; D not resolved. This CDR3 comprises 13 residues. The V gene lost 10 bases and the J gene lost 1 base, with 13 bases spanning the gap. CDR1 and CDR2 from the germline V gene are MNHEY and SVGAGI. Here the CDR3 DNA reads TGTGCCACCAAAAAGACACCGAACACTGAAGCTTTCTTT. It specifies CATKKTPNTEAFF.

The chain carries TRBV7-2 and TRBJ1-1; 9 positions agree with TRBD1. The CDR3 loop spans 15 amino acids. From germline, CDR1 is SGHTA and CDR2 FQGNSA. The J segment lost 4 bases and the V segment lost 1 base, leaving 4 bases of the junction unmatched. CDR3 bases: TGTGCCAGCAGCTTAGATGGGACAGGGTCCACTGAAGCTTTCTTT. Its translation: CASSLDGTGSTEAFF.

V gene TRBV5-1 combines with J gene TRBJ1-2, with 8 positions matching TRBD1. CDR1 is SGHRS and CDR2 is YFSETQ in the germline V gene. V lost 4 bases and J lost 2; bases outside the gene matches: 16. The CDR3 extends over 18 amino acids. The chain's CDR3 is CASSQTPGQASWNYGYTF. Here the CDR3 DNA reads TGCGCCAGCAGCCAAACCCCGGGACAGGCGTCCTGGAACTATGGCTACACCTTC.

This chain links TRBV10-3 with TRBJ1-1, with D possibly matching TRBD1 (6 bases). Trimming removed 3 bases from V and 1 base from J, with 18 bases in between. From germline, CDR1 is ENHRY and CDR2 SYGVKD. CDR3 size: 17 residues. The CDR3 DNA is TGTGCCATCAGTGACCATGGGAGGGGGGGAACGAACACTGAAGCTTTCTTT. Its translation is CAISDHGRGGTNTEAFF.

V gene TRBV28 combines with J gene TRBJ2-3, with unresolved D. Germline CDR1 reads MDHEN; CDR2 reads SYDVKM. This CDR3 has 12 residues. Between the trimmed V and J ends, which lost 8 bases and 6 bases, there was a span of 12 bases. DNA for the CDR3: TGTGCCAGCTGCAGTTTTTTGGATACGCAGTATTTT. It codes for CASCSFLDTQYF.